This T cell receptor beta chain stems from a study of human T cells and chemical hapten exposure. In the study overall: Diagnoses of alopecia areata, totalis or universalis occurred in mostly female patients.

Individual cDNA molecules (in the library) carried attached unique molecular identifiers. TCRdb re-called the RACE reads through MiXCR, storing one row per CDR3 protein. The table has roughly 80,000 distinct CDR3 sequences, about 15% seen once; the top ten hold 4.6%. V was pared by 3 bases and J by 6 bases, with 8 bases between. Germline V gene data show CDR1 as SEHNR and CDR2 as FQNEAQ (reference sequence). The CDR3 totals 12 residues. Sample time point: pre-sensitization, week 0. As for treatment: therapeutic diphenylcyclopropenone sensitization with weekly scalp DPC. The starting material was whole blood, obtained in connection with sensitization to the hapten diphenylcyclopropenone (DPC). The TCR sequence derives from a woman in her 50s with alopecia areata. Some clones in this sample may be carry-over from other donors' samples. The chain couples TRBV7-9 to TRBJ1-2; D gene uncertain. As DNA, the CDR3 is TGTGCCAGCAGCTTCGCGGCTAATGGCTACACCTTC. Encoded protein: CASSFAANGYTF. The variable domain in full, with the rest retrieved from reference TRBV7-9 and TRBJ1-2, is DTGVSQNPRHKITKRGQNVTFRCDPISEHNRLYWYRQTLGQGPEFLTYFQNEAQLEKSRLLSDRFSAERPKGSFSTLEIQRTEQGDSAMYLCASSFAANGYTFGSGTRLTVV.